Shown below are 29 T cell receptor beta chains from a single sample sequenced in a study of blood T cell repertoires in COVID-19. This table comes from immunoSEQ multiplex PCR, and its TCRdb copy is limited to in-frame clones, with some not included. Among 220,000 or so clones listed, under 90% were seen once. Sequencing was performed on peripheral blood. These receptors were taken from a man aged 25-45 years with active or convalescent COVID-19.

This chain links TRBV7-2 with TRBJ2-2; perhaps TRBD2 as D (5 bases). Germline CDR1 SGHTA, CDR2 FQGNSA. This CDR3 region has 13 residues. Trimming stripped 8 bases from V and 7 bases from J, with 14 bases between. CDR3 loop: CASGGILSGELFF. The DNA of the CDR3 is TGTGCCAGCGGAGGAATACTTAGCGGGGAGCTGTTTTTT.

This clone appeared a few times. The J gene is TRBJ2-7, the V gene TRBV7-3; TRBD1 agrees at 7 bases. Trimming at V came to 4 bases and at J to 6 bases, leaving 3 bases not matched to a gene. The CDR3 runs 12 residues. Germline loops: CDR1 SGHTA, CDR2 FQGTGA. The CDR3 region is CASSSTGLEQYF. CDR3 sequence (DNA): TGTGCCAGCAGCTCGACAGGGCTCGAGCAGTACTTC. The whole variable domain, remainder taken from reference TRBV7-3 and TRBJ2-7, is GAGVSQTPSNKVTEKGKYVELRCDPISGHTALYWYRQSLGQGPEFLIYFQGTGAADDSGLPNDRFFAVRPEGSVSTLKIQRTERGDSAVYLCASSSTGLEQYFGPGTRLTVT.

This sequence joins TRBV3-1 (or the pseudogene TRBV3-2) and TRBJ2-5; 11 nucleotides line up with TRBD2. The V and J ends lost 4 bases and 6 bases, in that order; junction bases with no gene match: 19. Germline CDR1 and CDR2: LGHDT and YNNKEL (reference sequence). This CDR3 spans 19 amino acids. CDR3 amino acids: CASSPSPKISGGVYQTQYF. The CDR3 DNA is TGTGCCAGCAGCCCGTCTCCAAAGATTAGCGGGGGGGTTTACCAGACCCAGTACTTC.

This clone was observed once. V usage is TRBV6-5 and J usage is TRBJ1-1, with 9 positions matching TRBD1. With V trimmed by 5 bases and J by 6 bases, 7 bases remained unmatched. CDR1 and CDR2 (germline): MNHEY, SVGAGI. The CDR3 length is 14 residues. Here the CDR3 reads CASSPGTGRAEAFF. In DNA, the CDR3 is TGTGCCAGCAGTCCCGGGACAGGGAGGGCTGAAGCTTTCTTT.

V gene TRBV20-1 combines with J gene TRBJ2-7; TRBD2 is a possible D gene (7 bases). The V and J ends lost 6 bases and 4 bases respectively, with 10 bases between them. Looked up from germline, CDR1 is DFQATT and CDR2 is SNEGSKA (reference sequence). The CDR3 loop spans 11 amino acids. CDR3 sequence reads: CSARGAYEQYF. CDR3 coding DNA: TGCAGTGCCCGGGGGGCGTACGAGCAGTACTTC.

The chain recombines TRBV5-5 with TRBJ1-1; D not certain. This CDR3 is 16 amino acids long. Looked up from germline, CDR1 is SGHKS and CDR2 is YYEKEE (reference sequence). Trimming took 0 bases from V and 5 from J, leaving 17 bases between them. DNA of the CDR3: TGTGCCAGCAGCTTGGTGTGGGTTCAGGAGCGGACTGAAGCTTTCTTT. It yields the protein CASSLVWVQERTEAFF.

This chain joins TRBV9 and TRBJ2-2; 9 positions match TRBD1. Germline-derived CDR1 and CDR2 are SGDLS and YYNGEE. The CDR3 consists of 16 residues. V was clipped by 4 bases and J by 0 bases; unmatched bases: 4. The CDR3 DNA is TGTGCCAGCAGCAGACGACAGGGGGCGAACACCGGGGAGCTGTTTTTT. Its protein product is CASSRRQGANTGELFF.

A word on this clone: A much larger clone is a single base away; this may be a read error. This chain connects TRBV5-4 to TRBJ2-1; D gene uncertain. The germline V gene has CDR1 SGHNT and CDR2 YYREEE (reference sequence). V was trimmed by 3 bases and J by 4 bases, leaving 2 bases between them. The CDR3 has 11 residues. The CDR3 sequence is CASSSYNEQFF. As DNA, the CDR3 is TGTGCCAGCAGCTCTTACAATGAGCAGTTCTTC.

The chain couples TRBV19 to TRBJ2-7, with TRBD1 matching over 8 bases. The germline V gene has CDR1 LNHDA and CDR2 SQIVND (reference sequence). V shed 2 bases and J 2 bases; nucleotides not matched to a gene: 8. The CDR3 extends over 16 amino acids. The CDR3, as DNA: TGTGCCAGTAGTATATTTTCCGGGACAGGACCCTACGAGCAGTACTTC. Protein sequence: CASSIFSGTGPYEQYF.

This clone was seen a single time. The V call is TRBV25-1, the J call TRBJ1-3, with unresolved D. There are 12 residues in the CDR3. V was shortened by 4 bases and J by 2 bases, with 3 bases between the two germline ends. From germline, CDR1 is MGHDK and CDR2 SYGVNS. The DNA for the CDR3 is TGTGCCAGCAGTGCAACTGGAAACACCATATATTTT. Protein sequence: CASSATGNTIYF.

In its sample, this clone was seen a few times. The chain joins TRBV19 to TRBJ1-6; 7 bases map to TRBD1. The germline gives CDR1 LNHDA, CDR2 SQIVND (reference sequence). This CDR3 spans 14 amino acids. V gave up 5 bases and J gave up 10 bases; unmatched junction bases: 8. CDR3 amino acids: CASSPRQGESPLHF. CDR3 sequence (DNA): TGTGCCAGTAGTCCCCGACAGGGCGAATCACCCCTCCACTTT.

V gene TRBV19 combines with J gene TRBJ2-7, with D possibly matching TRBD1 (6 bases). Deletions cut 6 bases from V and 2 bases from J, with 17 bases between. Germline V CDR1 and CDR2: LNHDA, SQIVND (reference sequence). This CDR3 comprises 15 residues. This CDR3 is CASSPDSEFTYEQYF. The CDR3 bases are TGTGCCAGTAGCCCGGACAGCGAATTTACCTACGAGCAGTACTTC.

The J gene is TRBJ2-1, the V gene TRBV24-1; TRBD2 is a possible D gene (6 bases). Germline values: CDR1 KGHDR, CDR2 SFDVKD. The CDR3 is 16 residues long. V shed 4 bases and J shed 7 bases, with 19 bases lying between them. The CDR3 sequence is CATSDPGSGEGNEQFF. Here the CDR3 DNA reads TGTGCCACCAGTGACCCCGGTAGCGGAGAAGGGAATGAGCAGTTCTTC.

CDR3 bases: TGTGCCAGCAGTGTCTACTCTGGAAACACCATATATTTT. Translated: CASSVYSGNTIYF. V and J are TRBV12-3 or TRBV12-4 and TRBJ1-3; D is uncertain. This CDR3 is 13 amino acids long. The ends were cut back, 5 bases at V and 0 bases at J, with 5 bases in the middle.

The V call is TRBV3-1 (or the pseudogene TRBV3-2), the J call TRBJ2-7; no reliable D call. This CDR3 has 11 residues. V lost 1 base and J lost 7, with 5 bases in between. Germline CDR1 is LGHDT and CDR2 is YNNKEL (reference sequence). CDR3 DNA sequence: TGTGCCAGCAGCCAAGCAACAGAGCAGTACTTC. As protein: CASSQATEQYF.

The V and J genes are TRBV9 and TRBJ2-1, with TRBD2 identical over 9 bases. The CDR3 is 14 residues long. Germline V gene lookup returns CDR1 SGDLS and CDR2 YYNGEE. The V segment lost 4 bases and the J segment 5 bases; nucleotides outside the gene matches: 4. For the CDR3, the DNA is TGTGCCAGCAGCCCGCGACTAGCGGACAATGAGCAGTTCTTC. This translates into CASSPRLADNEQFF.

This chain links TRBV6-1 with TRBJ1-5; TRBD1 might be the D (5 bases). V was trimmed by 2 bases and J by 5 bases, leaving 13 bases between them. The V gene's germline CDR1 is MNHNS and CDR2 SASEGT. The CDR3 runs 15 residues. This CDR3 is CASSELGGVYQPQHF. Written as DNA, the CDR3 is TGTGCCAGCAGTGAATTGGGGGGGGTCTATCAGCCCCAGCATTTT.

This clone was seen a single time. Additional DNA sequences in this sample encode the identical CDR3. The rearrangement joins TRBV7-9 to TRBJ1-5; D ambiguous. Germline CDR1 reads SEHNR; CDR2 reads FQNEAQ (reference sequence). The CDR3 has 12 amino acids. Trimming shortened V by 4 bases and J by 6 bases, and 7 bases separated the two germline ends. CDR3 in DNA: TGTGCCAGCAGCTCCAGAGGTCAGCCCCAGCATTTT. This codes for CASSSRGQPQHF.

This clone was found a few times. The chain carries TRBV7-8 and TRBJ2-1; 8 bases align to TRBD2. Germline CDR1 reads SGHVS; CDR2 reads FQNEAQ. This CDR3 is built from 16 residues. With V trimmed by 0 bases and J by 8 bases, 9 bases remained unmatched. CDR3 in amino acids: CASSLAFSGGMDEQFF. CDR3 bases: TGTGCCAGCAGCTTAGCGTTCTCGGGGGGGATGGATGAGCAGTTCTTC.

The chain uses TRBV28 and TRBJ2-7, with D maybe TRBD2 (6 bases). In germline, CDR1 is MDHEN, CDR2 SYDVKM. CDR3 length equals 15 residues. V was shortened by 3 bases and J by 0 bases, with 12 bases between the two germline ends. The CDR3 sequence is CASSFPRGSSYEQYF. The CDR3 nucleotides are TGTGCCAGCAGTTTCCCTCGGGGGTCCTCCTACGAGCAGTACTTC. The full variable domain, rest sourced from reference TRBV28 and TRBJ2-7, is DVKVTQSSRYLVKRTGEKVFLECVQDMDHENMFWYRQDPGLGLRLIYFSYDVKMKEKGDIPEGYSVSREKKERFSLILESASTNQTSMYLCASSFPRGSSYEQYFGPGTRLTVT.

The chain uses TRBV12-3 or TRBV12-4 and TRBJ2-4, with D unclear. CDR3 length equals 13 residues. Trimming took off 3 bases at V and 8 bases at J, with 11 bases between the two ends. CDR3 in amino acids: CASSFGSADIQYF. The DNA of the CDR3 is TGTGCCAGCAGTTTTGGGTCGGCGGACATTCAGTACTTC.

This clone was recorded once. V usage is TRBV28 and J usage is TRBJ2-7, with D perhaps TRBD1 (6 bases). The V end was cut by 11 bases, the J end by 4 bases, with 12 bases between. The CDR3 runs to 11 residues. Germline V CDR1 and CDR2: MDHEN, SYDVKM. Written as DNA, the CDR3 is TGTGCCTCCCGACAGGTTTACGAGCAGTACTTC. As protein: CASRQVYEQYF.

CDR3 bases: TGTGCCAGCCTCGAAGGACAGGGCAACCACGAGCAGTACTTC. Amino acids: CASLEGQGNHEQYF. V usage is TRBV27 and J usage is TRBJ2-7; TRBD1 agrees at 8 bases. V lost 8 bases and J lost 5; bases outside the gene matches: 11. Germline V gene data show CDR1 as MNHEY and CDR2 as SMNVEV (reference sequence). The CDR3 covers 14 residues.

CDR3 sequence reads: CASSMRETNEKLFF. DNA for the CDR3: TGTGCCAGTAGTATGAGAGAAACTAATGAAAAACTGTTTTTT. V usage is TRBV19 and J usage is TRBJ1-4, with no clear D. With 3 bases removed from V and 1 base from J, the gap between germline ends came to 6 bases. The CDR3 is made up of 14 amino acids. Germline loops: CDR1 LNHDA, CDR2 SQIVND (reference sequence).

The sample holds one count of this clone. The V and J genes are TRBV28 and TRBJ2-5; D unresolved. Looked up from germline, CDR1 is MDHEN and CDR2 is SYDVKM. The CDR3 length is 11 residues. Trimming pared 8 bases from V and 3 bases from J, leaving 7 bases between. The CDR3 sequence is CASCRKETQYF. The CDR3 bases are TGTGCCAGCTGCAGAAAAGAGACCCAGTACTTC.

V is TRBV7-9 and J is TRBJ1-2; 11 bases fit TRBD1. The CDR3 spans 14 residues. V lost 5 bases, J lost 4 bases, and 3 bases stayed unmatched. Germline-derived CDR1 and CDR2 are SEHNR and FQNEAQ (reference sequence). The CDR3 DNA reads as TGTGCCAGCAGCCTGGGACAGGGGGTCTATGGCTACACCTTC. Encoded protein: CASSLGQGVYGYTF.

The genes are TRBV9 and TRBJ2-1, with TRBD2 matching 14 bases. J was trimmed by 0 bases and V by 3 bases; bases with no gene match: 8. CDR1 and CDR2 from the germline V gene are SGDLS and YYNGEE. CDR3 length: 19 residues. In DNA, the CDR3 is TGTGCCAGCAGCGCTCCGACTAGCGGGAGGGACACCTCCTACAATGAGCAGTTCTTC. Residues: CASSAPTSGRDTSYNEQFF. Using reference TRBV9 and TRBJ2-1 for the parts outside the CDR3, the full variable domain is DSGVTQTPKHLITATGQRVTLRCSPRSGDLSVYWYQQSLDQGLQFLIQYYNGEERAKGNILERFSAQQFPDLHSELNLSSLELGDSALYFCASSAPTSGRDTSYNEQFFGPGTRLTVL.

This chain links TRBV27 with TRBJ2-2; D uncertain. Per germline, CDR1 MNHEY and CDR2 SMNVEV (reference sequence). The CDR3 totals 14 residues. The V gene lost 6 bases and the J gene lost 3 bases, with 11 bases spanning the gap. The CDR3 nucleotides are TGTGCCAGCAGCACTTGGGCCGACACCGGGGAGCTGTTTTTT. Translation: CASSTWADTGELFF.

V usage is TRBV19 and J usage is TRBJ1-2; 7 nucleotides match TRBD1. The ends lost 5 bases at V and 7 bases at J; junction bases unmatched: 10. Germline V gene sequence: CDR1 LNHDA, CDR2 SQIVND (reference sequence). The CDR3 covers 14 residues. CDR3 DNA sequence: TGTGCCAGTAGTCCAGGACAGGCGCCTGGTGGCTACACCTTC. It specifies CASSPGQAPGGYTF.